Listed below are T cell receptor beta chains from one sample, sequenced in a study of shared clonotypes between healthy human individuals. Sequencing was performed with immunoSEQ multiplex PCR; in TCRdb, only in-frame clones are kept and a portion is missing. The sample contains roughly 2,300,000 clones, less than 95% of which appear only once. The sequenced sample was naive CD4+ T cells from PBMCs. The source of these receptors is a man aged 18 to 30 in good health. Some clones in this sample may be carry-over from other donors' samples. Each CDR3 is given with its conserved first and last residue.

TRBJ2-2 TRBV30 CAWSRWAGGRPGELFF
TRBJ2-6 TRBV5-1 CASSLAPGSGANVLTF
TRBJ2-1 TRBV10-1 CASSVFPGQKYNEQFF
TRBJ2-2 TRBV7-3 CASSLMGSGDTGELFF
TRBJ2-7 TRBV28 CASSLSYIQGTYEQYF
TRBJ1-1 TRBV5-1 CASSPRFGQANPTEAFF
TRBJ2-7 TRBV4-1 CASSPRTSGSEQYF
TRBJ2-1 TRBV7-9 CASSSSDEQFF
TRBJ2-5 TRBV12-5 CASGTFSGRETQYF
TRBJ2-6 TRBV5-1 CASSLEAYSGANVLTF
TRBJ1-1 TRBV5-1 CASSFNGVPGTEAFF
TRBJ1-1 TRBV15 CATSRDNQGGGWAFF
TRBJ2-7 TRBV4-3 CASSPNIRAYEQYF
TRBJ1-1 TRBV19 CASTRGGLPSNTEAFF
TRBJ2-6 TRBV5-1 CASSLRQSNGNVLTF
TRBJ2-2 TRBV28 CASSPNRVRLFF
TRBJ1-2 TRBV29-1 CSVEASGGYTF
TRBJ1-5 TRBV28 CASSRTGNGQPQHF
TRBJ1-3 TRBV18 CASSPPARGLAGNTIYF
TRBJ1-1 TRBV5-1 CASSSGQRNTEAFF
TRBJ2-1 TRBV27 CASSLGGQLAGNNEQFF
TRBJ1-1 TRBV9 CASSEQVMNTEAFF
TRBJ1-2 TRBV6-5 CASSPRGEGYGYTF
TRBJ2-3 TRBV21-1 CASSKRGSGRSSGTDTQYF
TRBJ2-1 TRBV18 CASSLLAGGLNEQFF
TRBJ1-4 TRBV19 CASSNTGAREKLFF
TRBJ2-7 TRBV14 CASSRTAGHEQYF
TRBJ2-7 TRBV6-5 CASSYSGQLYEQYF
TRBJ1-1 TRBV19 CASSIVGRGRYKGTEAFF
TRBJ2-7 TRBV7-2 CASSLAFSGPYEQYF
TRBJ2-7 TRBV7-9 CASSLAEWVTTVHEQYF
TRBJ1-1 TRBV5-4 CASSLRGPNTEAFF
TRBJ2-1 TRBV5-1 CASSPLPSGASYNEQFF
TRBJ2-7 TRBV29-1 CSAGQGVSYEQYF
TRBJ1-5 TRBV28 CASSYIGLSNQPQHF
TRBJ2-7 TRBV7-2 CASSSRQGDYEQYF
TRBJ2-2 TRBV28 CASGASGFTGELFF
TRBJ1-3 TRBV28 CASSLRKGNTIYF
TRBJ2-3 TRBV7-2 CASTPKVFTDTQYF
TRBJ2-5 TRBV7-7 CASSFVGRGETQYF
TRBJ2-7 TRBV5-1 CASSPTGEKAEQYF